The T cell receptor (beta chain) under discussion was sequenced for a study of patients and donors after allogeneic stem cell transplantation. TCRdb re-derived calls from the RT-PCR reads in MiXCR, one entry per CDR3 protein. The table records about a million distinct CDR3 sequences, over 15% of them present only once. This clonotype has a handful of counts. Germline lookup yields CDR1 SGHRS and CDR2 YFSETQ. The CDR3 has 15 residues. With 4 bases clipped from V and 8 bases from J, the junction kept 12 bases outside the gene matches. The clonotype was recovered from a human donor who was either an allogeneic HSCT recipient or a stem cell or donor lymphocyte infusion donor (not recorded which). It is not recorded whose cells these are; they may come from a transplant donor. The sequenced material came from blood, either unsorted or a sorted T cell fraction (not recorded which). This chain uses TRBV5-1 with TRBJ1-2, with 9 nucleotides matching TRBD1. The CDR3 DNA reads as TGCGCCAGCAGCGGGCTAAAAGACAGGGGGAACGGCTACACCTTC. This codes for CASSGLKDRGNGYTF.